The T cell receptor (beta chain) described here comes from a study of control samples from healthy donors and cancer patients. Generated by immunoSEQ multiplex PCR, the TCRdb table keeps only in-frame clones and is missing some. The data show hundreds of thousands of clones, about 93% seen once. Germline V gives CDR1 SGHRS, CDR2 YFSETQ. The CDR3 runs 13 residues. V was pared by 4 bases and J by 0 bases, with 6 bases between. This clonotype originated in a man aged 35 to 55 with head and neck cancer. Sequencing was carried out using PBMCs. V is TRBV5-1 and J is TRBJ2-3; no reliable D call. This CDR3 is CASSLPSTDTQYF. In DNA form, the CDR3 reads TGCGCCAGCAGCCTCCCTAGCACAGATACGCAGTATTTT.